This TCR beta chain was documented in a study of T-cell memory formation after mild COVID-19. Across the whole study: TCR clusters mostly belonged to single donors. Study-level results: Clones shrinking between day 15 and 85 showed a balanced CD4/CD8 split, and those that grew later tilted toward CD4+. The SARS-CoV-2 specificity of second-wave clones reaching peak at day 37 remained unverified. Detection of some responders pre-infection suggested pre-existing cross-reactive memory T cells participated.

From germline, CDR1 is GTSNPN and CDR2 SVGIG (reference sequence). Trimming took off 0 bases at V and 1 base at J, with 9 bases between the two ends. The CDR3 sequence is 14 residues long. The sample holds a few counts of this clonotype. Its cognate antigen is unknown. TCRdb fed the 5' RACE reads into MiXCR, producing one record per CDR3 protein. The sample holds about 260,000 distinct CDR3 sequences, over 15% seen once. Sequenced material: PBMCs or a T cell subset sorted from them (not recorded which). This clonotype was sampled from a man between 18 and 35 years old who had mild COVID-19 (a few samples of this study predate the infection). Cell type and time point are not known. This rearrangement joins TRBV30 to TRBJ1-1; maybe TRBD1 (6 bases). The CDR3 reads CAWSVQGGNTEAFF. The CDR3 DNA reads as TGTGCCTGGAGTGTACAGGGTGGGAACACTGAAGCTTTCTTT.